This T cell receptor beta chain was found in a study of cytomegalovirus exposure and HLA in healthy donors. Findings of the study overall: The study designated 150 to 200 TCR beta chains cytomegalovirus-associated. For most TCR beta V segments, an earlier analysis put the productive rate at about 90% or about 30% of the time. Several top significant clusters appeared, in a later analysis, to be linked to common viral pathogens.

V was cut by 6 bases and J by 2 bases, with 13 bases left in between. The CDR3 spans 14 residues. Germline CDR1 is LNHDA and CDR2 is SQIVND (reference sequence). With 60 Vbeta and 13 Jbeta primers, the PCR was carried out. TCRdb's copy holds only in-frame clones and misses some; the assay was immunoSEQ multiplex PCR. The sample lists 150,000 or so clones; 75% were seen once. As for this clone: Its specificity is not known.

This chain uses TRBV19 with TRBJ1-1; D is perhaps TRBD1 (6 bases). The TCR was taken from a female donor in good health and CMV-seronegative. What was sequenced was PBMCs. The CDR3 sequence is CASRSTGYNTEAFF. The CDR3 region has the DNA TGTGCCAGTAGGTCCACAGGGTATAACACTGAAGCTTTCTTT. The full variable domain, its missing parts supplied by reference TRBV19 and TRBJ1-1, is DGGITQSPKYLFRKEGQNVTLSCEQNLNHDAMYWYRQDPGQGLRLIYYSQIVNDFQKGDIAEGYSVSREKKESFPLTVTSAQKNPTAFYLCASRSTGYNTEAFFGQGTRLTVV.